This entry features one TCR beta chain sequence. RNA extraction was followed by reverse transcription into cDNA, which acted as the sequencing template. Clones were sequenced by immunoSEQ multiplex PCR, and TCRdb holds only the in-frame ones, with some missing. The sample records roughly 59,000 clones, approximately 46% being singletons. The data originate from a study of CD8+ T cells in alopecia areata. Lesional scalp punch biopsies and peripheral blood were collected from alopecia areata patients. The CDR3 extends over 11 amino acids. Per the germline V gene, CDR1 is SQVTM and CDR2 is ANQGSEA. Between the trimmed V and J ends, which lost 5 bases and 5 bases, there was a span of 9 bases.

The V and J genes are TRBV29-1 and TRBJ1-2; unclear D gene. The sample in question was CD8+ T cells sorted from blood, obtained at week 0. This TCR derives from a human donor with alopecia areata. In nucleotides, the CDR3 is TGCAGCGTTTCCCAACGGTATGGCTACACCTTC. As protein: CSVSQRYGYTF.